Included here is one T cell receptor (beta chain) sequence, with context. No cognate antigen has been identified for it. Base qualities were left out, and no much larger clone turns up one base away. TCR beta CDR3 regions were amplified from RNA transcripts for repertoire sequencing. HTBI primers and the Qiagen OneStep RT-PCR kit were used in a first-round RT-PCR, which was followed by a second-round multiplex PCR, size selection and purification. Sequencing of the libraries was carried out on an Illumina HiSeq2000 in paired-end mode with 100 bp reads. In the authors' own workflow: SOAPnuke was used to process the reads, throwing out any read that had adapters, had uncalled bases, had a mean Phred below 15, or lacked an exact constant-primer or identifier match. COPE v1.2.5 was used to merge the high-quality paired reads. Each unique nucleotide sequence was defined as a clonotype, and clonotypes were aligned to IMGT TRB V, D and J references with MiTCR v1.1. The analysis was limited to V-J combinations with a frequency above 0.0001, which together covered approximately 99% of repertoires. For each V-J combination, a TCR clonal expansion and chaos score was defined as F50 clonal expansion divided by the chaos observed in the TCRdist matrix. Welch's t-statistics and random forest were used to narrow the features down to more than 10 V-J combinations, which were then fed into a naive Bayes classifier. The Morisita-Horn index was used to measure how similar the thyroid and blood repertoires were. TCRdb trimmed the raw reads at Q25, called clones with MiXCR and kept productive beta chains. A single entry per CDR3 protein holds the most common genes and DNA from its merged rows. TCRdb, not the original authors, processed these V and J calls. The sample has about 620,000 distinct CDR3 sequences on record, about 24% of them singletons. The biggest ten clones account for more than 5.5% of the sample.

A patient counted as having stable hyperthyroidism if there was no progression to ophthalmopathy within 18 months of follow-up. Patients with hyperthyroidism were aged 18 to 65 years, had been newly diagnosed, and had a disease duration of less than 2 months. Patients with other autoimmune diseases, uncontrolled infections, pregnancy or lactation were excluded. Clinical symptoms, serum thyroxine, TRAb, thyroid ultrasound and orbital computed tomography were used for diagnosis. Ficoll-Paque density gradient centrifugation was used to isolate PBMCs from 8.5 to 10 ml of fresh peripheral blood. Trizol reagent was used to extract the total RNA, and its quality was then checked on an Agilent 2100 Bioanalyzer. There are 13 amino acids in the CDR3, from cysteine to phenylalanine inclusive. Only the CDR3 DNA stays, 39 bases, in frame from base 1. V is pared back by 3 bases and J by 1 base, with 4 bases lying between the germline termini.

This sample is part of a study of Graves' ophthalmopathy and Graves' hyperthyroidism (dated by TCRdb to between 2018 and 2020). In terms of the full investigation: Peripheral blood was collected at initial diagnosis, prior to any treatment. TCR beta repertoire signatures were used to distinguish Graves' ophthalmopathy from Graves' hyperthyroidism and to predict progression to ophthalmopathy. In total, 135 blood samples were TCR-sequenced: 40 to 45 ophthalmopathy, around 75 hyperthyroidism and about 17 hyperthyroidism-to-ophthalmopathy patients. To explore V-J signatures distinguishing ophthalmopathy from hyperthyroidism, a discovery set of roughly 100 patients (about 43 ophthalmopathy, 57 stable hyperthyroidism) was enrolled. An independent validation cohort was composed of some 19 hyperthyroidism patients and some 16 patients who later progressed from hyperthyroidism to ophthalmopathy. T-cell repertoires of thyroid tissue and blood were compared in over 5 hyperthyroidism patients. After sampling, hyperthyroidism patients received methimazole starting at 30 mg daily, and ophthalmopathy patients received high-dose intravenous methylprednisolone. The approximately 100 discovery patients were divided at random into training and test sets in a 7:3 ratio. Summary of the overall study and its limitations: Ophthalmopathy was separated from stable hyperthyroidism by the 13-signature model with roughly 90% sensitivity and roughly 82% specificity in cross-validation and with 80%/75% in the test set. Among expanded thyroid clonotypes with frequency above 0.001, most also showed up in blood, which suggests that blood repertoires may reflect the thyroid immune response. No statistical method was used to set the sample size in advance, and the investigators knew which group each participant was assigned to. In validation, the model predicted ophthalmopathy progression with less than 71% sensitivity and approximately 75% specificity; more than ten predicted patients were CT-confirmed with GO in a median of about 6.2 months.

The V and J genes are TRBV12-3 or TRBV12-4 and TRBJ1-5; no confident D gene assignment can be made. The sequence derives from a woman younger than 35 with stable Graves' hyperthyroidism. Some clones in this sample may be carry-over from other donors' samples. Donor details come from another sample of the same person, matched by shared clones. Sequencing was performed on peripheral blood. The CDR3 region has the sequence CASSFPSNQPQHF. The DNA sequence follows: TGTGCCAGCAGTTTTCCGAGCAATCAGCCCCAGCATTTT.